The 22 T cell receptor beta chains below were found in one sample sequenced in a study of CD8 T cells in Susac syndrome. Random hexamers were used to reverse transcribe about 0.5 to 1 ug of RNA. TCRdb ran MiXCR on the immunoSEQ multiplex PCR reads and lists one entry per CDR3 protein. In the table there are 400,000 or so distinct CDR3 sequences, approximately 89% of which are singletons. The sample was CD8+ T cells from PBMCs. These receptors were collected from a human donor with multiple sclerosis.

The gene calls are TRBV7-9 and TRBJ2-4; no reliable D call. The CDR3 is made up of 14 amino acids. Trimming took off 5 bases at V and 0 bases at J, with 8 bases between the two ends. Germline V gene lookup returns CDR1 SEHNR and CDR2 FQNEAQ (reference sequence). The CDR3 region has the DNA TGTGCCAGCAGCCCCAGTGTAGCCAAAAACATTCAGTACTTC. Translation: CASSPSVAKNIQYF.

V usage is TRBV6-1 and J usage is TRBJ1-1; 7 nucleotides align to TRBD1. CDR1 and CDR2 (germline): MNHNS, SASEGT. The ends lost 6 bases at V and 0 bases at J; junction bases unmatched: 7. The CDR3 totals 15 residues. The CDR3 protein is CASRGDRPVNTEAFF. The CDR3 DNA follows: TGTGCCAGCAGGGGGGACAGACCCGTGAACACTGAAGCTTTCTTT.

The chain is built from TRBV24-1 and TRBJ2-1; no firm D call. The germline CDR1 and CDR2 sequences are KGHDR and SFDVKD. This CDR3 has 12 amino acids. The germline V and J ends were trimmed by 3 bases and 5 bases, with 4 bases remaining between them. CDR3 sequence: CATSDQDNEQFF. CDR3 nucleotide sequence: TGTGCCACCAGTGATCAGGACAATGAGCAGTTCTTC.

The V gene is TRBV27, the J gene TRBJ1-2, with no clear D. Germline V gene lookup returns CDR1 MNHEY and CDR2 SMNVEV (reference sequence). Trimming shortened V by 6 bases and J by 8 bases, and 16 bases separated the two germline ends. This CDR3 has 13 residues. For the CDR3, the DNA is TGTGCCAGCAGATTTGACGGATTCAACGGCTACACCTTC. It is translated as CASRFDGFNGYTF.

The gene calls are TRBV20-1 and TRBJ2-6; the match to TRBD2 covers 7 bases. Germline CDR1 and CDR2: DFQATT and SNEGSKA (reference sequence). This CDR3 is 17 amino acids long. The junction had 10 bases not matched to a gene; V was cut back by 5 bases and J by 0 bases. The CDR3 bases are TGCAGTGCTCCCTCTTGGAGCGGGAACTCTGGGGCCAACGTCCTGACTTTC. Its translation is CSAPSWSGNSGANVLTF.

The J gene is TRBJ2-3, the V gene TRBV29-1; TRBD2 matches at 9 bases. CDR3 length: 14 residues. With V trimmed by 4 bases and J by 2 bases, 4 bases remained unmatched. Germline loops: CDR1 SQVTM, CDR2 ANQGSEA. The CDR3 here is CSVVTSGYTDTQYF. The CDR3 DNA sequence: TGCAGCGTTGTGACTAGCGGATACACAGATACGCAGTATTTT.

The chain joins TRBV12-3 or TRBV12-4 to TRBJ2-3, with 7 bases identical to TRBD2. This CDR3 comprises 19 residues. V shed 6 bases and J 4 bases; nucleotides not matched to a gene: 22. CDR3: CASRPVSRFAGVEADTQYF. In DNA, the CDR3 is TGTGCCAGCAGGCCCGTTTCCCGGTTTGCGGGAGTTGAGGCAGATACGCAGTATTTT.

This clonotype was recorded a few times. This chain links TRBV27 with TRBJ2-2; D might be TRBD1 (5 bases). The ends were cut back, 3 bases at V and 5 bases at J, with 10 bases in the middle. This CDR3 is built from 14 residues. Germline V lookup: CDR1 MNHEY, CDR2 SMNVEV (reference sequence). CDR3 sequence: CASSFAGPTGELFF. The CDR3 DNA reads TGTGCCAGCAGTTTTGCAGGGCCAACCGGGGAGCTGTTTTTT.

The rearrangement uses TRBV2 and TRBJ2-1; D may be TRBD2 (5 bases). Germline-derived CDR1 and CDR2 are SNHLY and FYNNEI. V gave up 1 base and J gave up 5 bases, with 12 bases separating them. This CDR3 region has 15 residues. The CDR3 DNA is TGTGCCAGCAGTGAAGAAGCGGCCGCCAACAATGAGCAGTTCTTC. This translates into CASSEEAAANNEQFF.

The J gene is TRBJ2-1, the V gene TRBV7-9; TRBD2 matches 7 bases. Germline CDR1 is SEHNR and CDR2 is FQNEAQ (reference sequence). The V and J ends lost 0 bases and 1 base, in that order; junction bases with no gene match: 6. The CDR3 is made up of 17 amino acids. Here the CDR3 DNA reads TGTGCCAGCAGCTTAGCGAAGCGGGAAAGTTCCTACAATGAGCAGTTCTTC. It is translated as CASSLAKRESSYNEQFF.

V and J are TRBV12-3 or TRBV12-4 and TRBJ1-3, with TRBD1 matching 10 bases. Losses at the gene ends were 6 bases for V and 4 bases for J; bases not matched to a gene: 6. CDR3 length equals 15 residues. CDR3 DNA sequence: TGTGCCAGCAGGGGAGACAGGGGGCCAGGAAACACCATATATTTT. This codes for CASRGDRGPGNTIYF.

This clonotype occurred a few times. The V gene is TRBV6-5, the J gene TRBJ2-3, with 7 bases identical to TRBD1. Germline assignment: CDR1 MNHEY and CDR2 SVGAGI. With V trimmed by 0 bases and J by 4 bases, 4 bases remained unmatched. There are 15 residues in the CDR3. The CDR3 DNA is TGTGCCAGCAGTTACTCCCAGGGGGTCGCAGATACGCAGTATTTT. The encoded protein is CASSYSQGVADTQYF.

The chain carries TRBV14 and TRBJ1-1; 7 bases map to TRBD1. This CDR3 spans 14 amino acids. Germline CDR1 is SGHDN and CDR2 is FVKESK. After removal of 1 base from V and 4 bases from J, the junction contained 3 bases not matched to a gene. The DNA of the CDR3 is TGTGCCAGCAGCCAAGTTAACAGGGGCACTGAAGCTTTCTTT. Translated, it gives CASSQVNRGTEAFF.

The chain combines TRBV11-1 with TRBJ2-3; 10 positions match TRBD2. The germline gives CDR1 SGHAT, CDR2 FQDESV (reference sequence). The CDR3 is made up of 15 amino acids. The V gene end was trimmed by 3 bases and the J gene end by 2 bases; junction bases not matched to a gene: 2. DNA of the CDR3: TGTGCCAGCAGCTTCACTAGCGGGAACACAGATACGCAGTATTTT. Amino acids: CASSFTSGNTDTQYF.

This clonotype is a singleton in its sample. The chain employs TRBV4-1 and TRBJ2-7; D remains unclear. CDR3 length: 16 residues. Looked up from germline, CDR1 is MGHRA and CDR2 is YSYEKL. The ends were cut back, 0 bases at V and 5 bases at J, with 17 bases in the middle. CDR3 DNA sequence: TGCGCCAGCAGCCAAGATCCCAGGCCTAGTTCCCACGAGCAGTACTTC. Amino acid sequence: CASSQDPRPSSHEQYF.

The CDR3 bases are TGCAGTGCTAGAGTAAGGGGGGGACCCTACGAGCAGTACTTC. It yields the protein CSARVRGGPYEQYF. The chain couples TRBV20-1 to TRBJ2-7; possible D gene TRBD2, 7 bases. Trimming stripped 1 base from V and 2 bases from J, with 12 bases between. Looked up from germline, CDR1 is DFQATT and CDR2 is SNEGSKA (reference sequence). The CDR3 runs 14 residues.

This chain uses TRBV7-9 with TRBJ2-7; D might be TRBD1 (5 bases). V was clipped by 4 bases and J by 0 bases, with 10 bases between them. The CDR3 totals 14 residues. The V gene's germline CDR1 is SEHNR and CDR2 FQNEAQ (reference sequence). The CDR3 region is CASSSGHSSYEQYF. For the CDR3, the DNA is TGTGCCAGCAGCTCCGGACACAGCTCCTACGAGCAGTACTTC.

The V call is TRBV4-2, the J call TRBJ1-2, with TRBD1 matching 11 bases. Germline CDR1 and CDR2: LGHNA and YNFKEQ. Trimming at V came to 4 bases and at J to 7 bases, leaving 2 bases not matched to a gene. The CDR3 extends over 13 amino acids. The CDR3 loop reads CASSPGQGVGYTF. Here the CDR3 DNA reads TGTGCCAGCAGCCCGGGACAGGGGGTTGGCTACACCTTC.

The CDR3: CSVEDLGVEGLFTDTQYF. CDR3 DNA sequence: TGCAGCGTTGAAGATCTGGGGGTAGAAGGTCTGTTCACAGATACGCAGTATTTT. The V and J genes are TRBV29-1 and TRBJ2-3; D may match TRBD1 or TRBD2 (5 bases each). The CDR3 is made up of 18 amino acids. The V gene's germline CDR1 is SQVTM and CDR2 ANQGSEA. V lost 0 bases to trimming and J lost 2 bases, with 21 bases between them.

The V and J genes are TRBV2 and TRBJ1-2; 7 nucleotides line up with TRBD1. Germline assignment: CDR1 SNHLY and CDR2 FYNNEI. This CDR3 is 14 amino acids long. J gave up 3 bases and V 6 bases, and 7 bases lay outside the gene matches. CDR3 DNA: TGTGCCAGCAGCCTTAGGGGGCTGTACTATGGCTACACCTTC. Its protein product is CASSLRGLYYGYTF.

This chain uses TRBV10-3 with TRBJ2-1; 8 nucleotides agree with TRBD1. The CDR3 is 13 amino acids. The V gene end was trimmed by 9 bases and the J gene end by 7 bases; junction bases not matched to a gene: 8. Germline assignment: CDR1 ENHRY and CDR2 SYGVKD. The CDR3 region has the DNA TGTGCCATTACAGGGGGTTTTATGAATGAGCAGTTCTTC. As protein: CAITGGFMNEQFF.

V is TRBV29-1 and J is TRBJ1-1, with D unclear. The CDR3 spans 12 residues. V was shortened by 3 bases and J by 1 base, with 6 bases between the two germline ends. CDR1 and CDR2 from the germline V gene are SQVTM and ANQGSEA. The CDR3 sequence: CSVEEGNTEAFF. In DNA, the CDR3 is TGCAGCGTTGAGGAGGGGAACACTGAAGCTTTCTTT. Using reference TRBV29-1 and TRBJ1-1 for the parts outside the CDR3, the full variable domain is SAVISQKPSRDICQRGTSLTIQCQVDSQVTMMFWYRQQPGQSLTLIATANQGSEATYESGFVIDKFPISRPNLTFSTLTVSNMSPEDSSIYLCSVEEGNTEAFFGQGTRLTVV.